This T cell receptor beta chain was identified in a study of control samples from healthy donors and cancer patients. The repertoire was sequenced with immunoSEQ multiplex PCR; TCRdb's copy has only in-frame clones and lacks some. This table has under 450,000 clones, approximately 90% appearing once. V lost 0 bases, J lost 1 base, and 5 bases lay in between. CDR1 is KGHDR, CDR2 SFDVKD, per germline. The CDR3 is made up of 15 amino acids. The sequence was collected from a man in his forties with head and neck cancer. V and J are TRBV24-1 and TRBJ2-2, with D perhaps given as TRBD1 or TRBD2 (5 bases each). The specimen sequenced was PBMCs. As DNA, the CDR3 is TGTGCCACCAGTGATTTGGGGGGGAACACCGGGGAGCTGTTTTTT. It translates to CATSDLGGNTGELFF.